This T cell receptor beta chain appears in the sequencing data of a study of cytomegalovirus exposure and HLA in healthy donors. CDR3 length: 14 amino acids. J lost 11 bases, V lost 3 bases, and 15 bases had no gene match. Looked up from germline, CDR1 is SQVTM and CDR2 is ANQGSEA. Primers included in the PCR were 60 Vbeta and 13 Jbeta primers. TCRdb's table, derived via immunoSEQ multiplex PCR, lists solely in-frame clones and lacks some. In the table there are 200,000 to 250,000 clones, approximately 84% of which are singletons. The table lists this clone with a few counts. The specimen sequenced was PBMCs. This TCR derives from a woman between 40 and 55 years old in good health and CMV-seronegative. This chain connects TRBV29-1 to TRBJ2-5; 7 bases line up with TRBD2. The CDR3 sequence: CSVEGDWTTREQYF. The DNA of the CDR3 is TGCAGCGTTGAGGGGGACTGGACTACGCGGGAGCAGTACTTC.